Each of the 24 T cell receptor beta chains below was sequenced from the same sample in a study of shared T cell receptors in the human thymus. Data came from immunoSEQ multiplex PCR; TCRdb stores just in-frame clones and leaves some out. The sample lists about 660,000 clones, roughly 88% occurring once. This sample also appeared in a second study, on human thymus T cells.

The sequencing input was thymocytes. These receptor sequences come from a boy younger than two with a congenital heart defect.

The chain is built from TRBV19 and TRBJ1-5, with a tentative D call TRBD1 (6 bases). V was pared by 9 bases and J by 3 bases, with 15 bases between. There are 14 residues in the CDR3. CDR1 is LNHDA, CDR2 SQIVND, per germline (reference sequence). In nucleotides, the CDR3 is TGTGCCAGCACTAGGACAGTTTCCAATCAGCCCCAGCATTTT. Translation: CASTRTVSNQPQHF.

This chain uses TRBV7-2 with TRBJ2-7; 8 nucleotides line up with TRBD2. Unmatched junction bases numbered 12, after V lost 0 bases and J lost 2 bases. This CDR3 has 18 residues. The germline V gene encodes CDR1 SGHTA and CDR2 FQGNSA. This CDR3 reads CASSLANKAGGPTYEQYF. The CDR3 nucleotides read TGTGCCAGCAGCTTAGCGAATAAGGCGGGAGGCCCCACCTACGAGCAGTACTTC.

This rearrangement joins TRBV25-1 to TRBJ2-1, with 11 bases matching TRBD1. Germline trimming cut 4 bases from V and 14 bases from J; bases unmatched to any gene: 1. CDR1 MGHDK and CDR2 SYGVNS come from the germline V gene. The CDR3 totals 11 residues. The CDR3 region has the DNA TGTGCCAGCAGTGGGGGACAGGGGGAGTTCTTC. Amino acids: CASSGGQGEFF.

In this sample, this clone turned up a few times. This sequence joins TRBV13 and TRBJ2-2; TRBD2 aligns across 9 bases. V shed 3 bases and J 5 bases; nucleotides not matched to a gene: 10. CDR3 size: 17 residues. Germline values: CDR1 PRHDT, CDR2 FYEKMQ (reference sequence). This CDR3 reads CASSFYSGRGRTGELFF. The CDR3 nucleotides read TGTGCCAGCAGCTTCTATAGCGGGAGAGGGAGGACCGGGGAGCTGTTTTTT.

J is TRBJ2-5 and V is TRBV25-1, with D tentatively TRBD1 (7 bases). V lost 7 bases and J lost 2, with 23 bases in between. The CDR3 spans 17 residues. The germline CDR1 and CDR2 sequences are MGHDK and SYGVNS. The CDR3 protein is CASTNLSGGTAQETQYF. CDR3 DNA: TGTGCCAGCACCAACCTTTCTGGGGGGACAGCACAAGAGACCCAGTACTTC.

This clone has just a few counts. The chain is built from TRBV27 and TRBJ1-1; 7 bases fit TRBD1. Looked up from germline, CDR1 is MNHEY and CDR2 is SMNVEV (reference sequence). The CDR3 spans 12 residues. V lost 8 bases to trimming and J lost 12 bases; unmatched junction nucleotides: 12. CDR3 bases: TGTGCCAGCGGGCTCCCGGGGACAGTACCTTTCTTT. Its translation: CASGLPGTVPFF.

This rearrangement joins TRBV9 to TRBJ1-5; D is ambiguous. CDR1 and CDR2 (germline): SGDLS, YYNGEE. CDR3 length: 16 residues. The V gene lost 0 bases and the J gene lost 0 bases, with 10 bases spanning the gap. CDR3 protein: CASSVVYRNSNQPQHF. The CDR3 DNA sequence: TGTGCCAGCAGCGTAGTGTACAGAAATAGCAATCAGCCCCAGCATTTT.

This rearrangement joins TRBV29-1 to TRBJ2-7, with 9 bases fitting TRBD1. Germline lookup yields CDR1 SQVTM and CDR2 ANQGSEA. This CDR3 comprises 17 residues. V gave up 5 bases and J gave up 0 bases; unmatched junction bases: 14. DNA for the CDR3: TGCAGCGTTCCCCACAGGGGGCGTTGCGGAACCTCCTACGAGCAGTACTTC. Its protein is CSVPHRGRCGTSYEQYF.

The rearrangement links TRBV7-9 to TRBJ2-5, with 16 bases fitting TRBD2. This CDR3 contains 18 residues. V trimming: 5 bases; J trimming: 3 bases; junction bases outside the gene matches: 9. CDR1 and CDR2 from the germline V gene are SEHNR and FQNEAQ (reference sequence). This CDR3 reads CASSPGLAGGRWKETQYF. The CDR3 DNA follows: TGTGCCAGCAGCCCGGGACTAGCGGGAGGGCGCTGGAAAGAGACCCAGTACTTC.

CDR3 sequence (DNA): TGCGCCAGCAGCTCCCGCGTTTATACTAGCGGGAGGGCCAGAATGGAGCAGTACTTC. Translating gives CASSSRVYTSGRARMEQYF. The chain couples TRBV4-3 to TRBJ2-7; 13 nucleotides align to TRBD2. Germline V gene sequence: CDR1 LGHNA, CDR2 YSLEER. Trimming at V came to 5 bases and at J to 7 bases, leaving 20 bases not matched to a gene. The CDR3 is 19 amino acids.

In nucleotides, the CDR3 is TGCGCCAGCGAGGGTGAGGCGGGGTACGAGCAGTACTTC. Residues: CASEGEAGYEQYF. The chain joins TRBV10-2 to TRBJ2-7; D might be TRBD2 (6 bases). The CDR3 contains 13 residues. With 8 bases removed from V and 4 bases from J, the gap between germline ends came to 15 bases. The germline CDR1 and CDR2 sequences are WSHSY and SAAADI.

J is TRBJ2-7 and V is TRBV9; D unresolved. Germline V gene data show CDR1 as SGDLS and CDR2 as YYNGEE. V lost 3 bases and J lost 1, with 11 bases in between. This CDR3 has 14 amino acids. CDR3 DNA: TGTGCCAGCAGCGCAGACACGCTATCCTACGAGCAGTACTTC. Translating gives CASSADTLSYEQYF.

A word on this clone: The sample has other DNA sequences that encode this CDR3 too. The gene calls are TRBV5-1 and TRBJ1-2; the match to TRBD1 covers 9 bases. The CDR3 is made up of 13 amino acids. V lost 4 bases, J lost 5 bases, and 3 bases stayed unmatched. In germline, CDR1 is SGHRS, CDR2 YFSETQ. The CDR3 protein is CASSLDRGYGYTF. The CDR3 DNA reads TGCGCCAGCAGCCTTGACAGGGGGTATGGCTACACCTTC.

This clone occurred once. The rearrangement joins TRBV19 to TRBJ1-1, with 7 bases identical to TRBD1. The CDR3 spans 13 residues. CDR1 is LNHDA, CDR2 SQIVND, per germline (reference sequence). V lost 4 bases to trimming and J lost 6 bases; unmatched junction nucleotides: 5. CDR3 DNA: TGTGCCAGTAGTACCACAGGGGCCCCTGAAGCTTTCTTT. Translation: CASSTTGAPEAFF.

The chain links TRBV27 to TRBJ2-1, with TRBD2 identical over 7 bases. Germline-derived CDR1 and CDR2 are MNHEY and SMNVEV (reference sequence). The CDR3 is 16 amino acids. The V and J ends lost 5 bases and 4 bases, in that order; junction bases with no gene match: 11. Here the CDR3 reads CASSAETEGGYNEQFF. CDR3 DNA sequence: TGTGCCAGCAGTGCCGAAACGGAGGGAGGGTACAATGAGCAGTTCTTC.

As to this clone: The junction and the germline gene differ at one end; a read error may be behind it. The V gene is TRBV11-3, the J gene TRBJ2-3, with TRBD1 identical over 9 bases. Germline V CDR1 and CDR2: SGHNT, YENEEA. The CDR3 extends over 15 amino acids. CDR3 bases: TGTGCCAGCAGCTTAGATAGGGAATGGAGACAGGGGGTCCCTTTT. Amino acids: CASSLDREWRQGVPF.

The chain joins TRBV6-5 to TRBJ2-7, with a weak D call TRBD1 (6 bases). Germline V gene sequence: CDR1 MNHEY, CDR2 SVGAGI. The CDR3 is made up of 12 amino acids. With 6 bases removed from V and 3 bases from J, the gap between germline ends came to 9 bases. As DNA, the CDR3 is TGTGCCAGCAGAAAGGACAGCTACGAGCAGTACTTC. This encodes CASRKDSYEQYF.

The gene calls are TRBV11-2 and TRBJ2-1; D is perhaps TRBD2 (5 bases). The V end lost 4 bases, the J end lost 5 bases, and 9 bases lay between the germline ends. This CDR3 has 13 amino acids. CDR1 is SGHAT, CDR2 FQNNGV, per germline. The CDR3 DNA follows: TGTGCCAGCAGCTCCTCGGGGAACAATGAGCAGTTCTTC. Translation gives CASSSSGNNEQFF.

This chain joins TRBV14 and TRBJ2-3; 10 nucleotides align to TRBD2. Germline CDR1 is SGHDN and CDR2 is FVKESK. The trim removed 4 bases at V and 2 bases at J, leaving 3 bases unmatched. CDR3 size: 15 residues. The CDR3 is CASSRSGRATDTQYF. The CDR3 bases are TGTGCCAGCAGCCGCAGCGGGAGGGCCACAGATACGCAGTATTTT.

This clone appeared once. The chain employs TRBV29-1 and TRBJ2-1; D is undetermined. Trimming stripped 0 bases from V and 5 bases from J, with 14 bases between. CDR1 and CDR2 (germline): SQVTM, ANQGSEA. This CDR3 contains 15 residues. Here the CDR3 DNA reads TGCAGCGTTGAAGATCGAGATAGATCTGACAATGAGCAGTTCTTC. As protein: CSVEDRDRSDNEQFF.

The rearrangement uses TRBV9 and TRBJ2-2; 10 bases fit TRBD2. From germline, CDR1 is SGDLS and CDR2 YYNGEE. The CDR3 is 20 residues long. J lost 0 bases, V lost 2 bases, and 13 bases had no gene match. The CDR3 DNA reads TGTGCCAGCAGCGTGGGGGGCGGGAGCGGGAGGGACGCGAACACCGGGGAGCTGTTTTTT. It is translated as CASSVGGGSGRDANTGELFF.

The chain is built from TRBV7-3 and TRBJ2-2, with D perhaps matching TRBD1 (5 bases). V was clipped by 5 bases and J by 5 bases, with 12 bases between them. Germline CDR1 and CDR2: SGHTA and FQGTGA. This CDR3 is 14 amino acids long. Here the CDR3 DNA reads TGTGCCAGCAGCCCGGACCGACAGACCGGGGAGCTGTTTTTT. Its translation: CASSPDRQTGELFF.

The CDR3 coding sequence is TGTGCCTCTTCCTCCCAATATGTTGGACAGTGGCAGATATATGGCTACACCTTC. Protein product: CASSSQYVGQWQIYGYTF. The chain links TRBV30 to TRBJ1-2; maybe TRBD1 (6 bases). The CDR3 has 18 residues. V was shortened by 7 bases and J by 5 bases, with 32 bases between the two germline ends. The germline V gene has CDR1 GTSNPN and CDR2 SVGIG (reference sequence).

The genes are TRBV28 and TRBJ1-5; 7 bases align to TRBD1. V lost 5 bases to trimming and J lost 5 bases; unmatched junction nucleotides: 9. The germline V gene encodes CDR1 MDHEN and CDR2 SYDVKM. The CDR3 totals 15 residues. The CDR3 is CASSLSDRLYQPQHF. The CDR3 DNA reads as TGTGCCAGCAGTCTCTCGGACAGGTTATATCAGCCCCAGCATTTT. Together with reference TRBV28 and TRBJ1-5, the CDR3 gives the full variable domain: DVKVTQSSRYLVKRTGEKVFLECVQDMDHENMFWYRQDPGLGLRLIYFSYDVKMKEKGDIPEGYSVSREKKERFSLILESASTNQTSMYLCASSLSDRLYQPQHFGDGTRLSIL.